The entry below describes one T cell receptor beta chain. Its target antigen remains unknown. Base qualities are not recorded, but no much larger clone differs from it by a single base. TCR beta CDR3 regions were amplified from RNA transcripts for repertoire sequencing. A first-round RT-PCR used HTBI primers with the Qiagen OneStep RT-PCR kit, followed by a second-round multiplex PCR, size selection and purification. The libraries underwent paired-end sequencing with 100 bp reads on an Illumina HiSeq2000. In the paper's pipeline: SOAPnuke was used for read processing, and reads with adapters, uncalled bases, a mean Phred below 15, or no exact constant-primer or identifier match were discarded. COPE v1.2.5 was used to merge high-quality paired reads. Each unique nucleotide sequence was treated as a clonotype, and MiTCR v1.1 was used to align the clonotypes to the IMGT TRB V, D and J references. The analysis was limited to V-J combinations with a frequency above 0.0001, which together covered 99.2% of the repertoires. For each V-J combination, a TCR clonal expansion and chaos score was defined as F50 clonal expansion divided by the chaos observed in the TCRdist matrix. Welch's t-statistics and random forest were used to narrow the features down to around twelve V-J combinations, which were then fed into a naive Bayes classifier. The similarity between thyroid and blood repertoires was quantified using the Morisita-Horn index. The public reads were run again by TCRdb, first through fastp at Q25 and then through MiXCR, and only productive beta chains were kept. Rows with a matching CDR3 protein are joined into one entry that keeps the most common DNA and genes. TCRdb's processing, not the authors', yielded these V and J calls. A total of 300,000 to 400,000 distinct CDR3 sequences appear in this sample, 15% to 20% of them only once. The ten largest clones add up to roughly an eighth of the sample.

This sample stems from a study of Graves' ophthalmopathy and Graves' hyperthyroidism (dated by TCRdb to 2016 to 2018). For the study in its entirety: Peripheral blood was collected at initial diagnosis, prior to any treatment. In total, 135 blood samples were TCR-sequenced: 40 to 45 ophthalmopathy, some 75 hyperthyroidism and about 17 hyperthyroidism-to-ophthalmopathy patients. To explore V-J signatures that distinguish ophthalmopathy from hyperthyroidism, a discovery set of 100 patients was enrolled, made up of around 40 with ophthalmopathy and 55 to 65 with stable hyperthyroidism. Following sampling, methimazole starting at 30 mg daily was administered to hyperthyroidism patients, and high-dose intravenous methylprednisolone was administered to ophthalmopathy patients. For independent validation, a separate cohort was made up of approximately 19 hyperthyroidism patients plus 17 patients who later progressed from hyperthyroidism to ophthalmopathy. In roughly 6 hyperthyroidism patients, the T-cell repertoire of thyroid tissue was compared with the T-cell repertoire of blood. The study used signatures of the TCR beta repertoire to tell Graves' ophthalmopathy apart from Graves' hyperthyroidism and to predict which patients would progress to ophthalmopathy. Beyond this particular receptor, the publication reports: No statistical method was used to set the sample size in advance, and the investigators knew which group each participant was assigned to. In validation, the model predicted ophthalmopathy progression with about 71% sensitivity and 72.22% specificity; about a dozen predicted patients were CT-confirmed with GO in a median of 6.5 months. In cross-validation, the 13-signature model distinguished ophthalmopathy from stable hyperthyroidism with around 90% sensitivity and about 81% specificity, while in the test set the corresponding values were about 79% and 69%. Among expanded thyroid clonotypes with frequency above 0.001, most also showed up in blood, which suggests that blood repertoires may reflect the thyroid immune response.

Ophthalmopathy patients had moderately to severely active disease, Clinical Activity Score of at least 3, NOSPECS grade of at least 4, and disease duration under 3 months. Patients with other autoimmune diseases, uncontrolled infections, pregnancy or lactation were excluded. Clinical symptoms, serum thyroxine, TRAb, thyroid ultrasound and orbital computed tomography formed the basis of the diagnosis. PBMCs were isolated from 10 ml of fresh peripheral blood by Ficoll-Paque density gradient centrifugation. Trizol reagent was used to extract the total RNA, and its quality was then checked on an Agilent 2100 Bioanalyzer. The CDR3 runs 16 amino acids, cysteine and phenylalanine included. Kept here is only the CDR3 DNA, which spans 48 bases and is read in frame from base 1. V loses 7 bases of germline sequence and J loses 0 bases, and the interval between the two ends is 16 bases. CDR1 and CDR2, looked up from the germline V gene, are MDHEN and SYDVKM.

Material for sequencing was peripheral blood. The chain joins TRBV28 to TRBJ2-4, and the D gene may be TRBD2, 5 bases matching. The sequence was obtained from an adult man with Graves' ophthalmopathy. The DNA sequence follows: TGTGCCAGCACCCCAACGGGGATCCTAGCCAAAAACATTCAGTACTTC. This sequence encodes CASTPTGILAKNIQYF. The entire variable domain, with the stretches around the CDR3 drawn from the reference TRBV28 and TRBJ2-4 proteins, is DVKVTQSSRYLVKRTGEKVFLECVQDMDHENMFWYRQDPGLGLRLIYFSYDVKMKEKGDIPEGYSVSREKKERFSLILESASTNQTSMYLCASTPTGILAKNIQYFGAGTRLSVL.